The 17 T cell receptor beta chains given below trace back to one sample, sequenced in a study of cytomegalovirus exposure and HLA in healthy donors. PCR was performed using 60 Vbeta and 13 Jbeta primers. Sequencing used immunoSEQ multiplex PCR; TCRdb keeps in-frame clones, though not all of them. The data hold over 150,000 clones, with approximately 79% observed a single time. Sequenced: PBMCs. Receptors were obtained from a human donor in good health.

The chain couples TRBV28 to TRBJ1-1, with 8 bases that match TRBD1. V lost 6 bases and J lost 3; bases outside the gene matches: 3. CDR1 is MDHEN and CDR2 is SYDVKM in the germline V gene. This CDR3 has 13 residues. The CDR3 bases are TGTGCCAGCAGGGGGGACAGGCACACTGAAGCTTTCTTT. Translating it yields CASRGDRHTEAFF.

J is TRBJ2-7 and V is TRBV5-1, with D possibly TRBD2 on 6 matching bases. The CDR3 length is 15 residues. Germline CDR1 reads SGHRS; CDR2 reads YFSETQ. With 2 bases removed from V and 3 bases from J, the gap between germline ends came to 15 bases. CDR3 region: CASSFLEGTYYEQYF. The CDR3 DNA reads TGCGCCAGCAGCTTTTTGGAGGGAACATACTACGAGCAGTACTTC. Full variable domain (missing parts from reference TRBV5-1 and TRBJ2-7): KAGVTQTPRYLIKTRGQQVTLSCSPISGHRSVSWYQQTPGQGLQFLFEYFSETQRNKGNFPGRFSGRQFSNSRSEMNVSTLELGDSALYLCASSFLEGTYYEQYFGPGTRLTVT.

The chain carries TRBV7-7 and TRBJ2-2; D uncertain. Between the trimmed V and J ends, which lost 5 bases and 0 bases, there was a span of 7 bases. From germline, CDR1 is SSHAT and CDR2 FNYEAQ (reference sequence). The CDR3 is made up of 14 amino acids. CDR3 in DNA: TGTGCCAGCAGCCTCGTCGCGAACACCGGGGAGCTGTTTTTT. This sequence encodes CASSLVANTGELFF.

The V call is TRBV20-1, the J call TRBJ2-1, with D possibly being TRBD2 (5 bases). The germline V gene has CDR1 DFQATT and CDR2 SNEGSKA (reference sequence). Trimming stripped 6 bases from V and 7 bases from J, with 10 bases between. The CDR3 totals 11 residues. CDR3 nucleotides: TGCAGTGCCATATGGAGGAATGAGCAGTTCTTC. This encodes CSAIWRNEQFF.

The chain has TRBV7-8 and TRBJ1-6; no definite D call. The CDR3 has 14 residues. CDR1 is SGHVS, CDR2 FQNEAQ, per germline. V dropped 1 base and J dropped 4 bases, with 5 bases sitting between them. CDR3 sequence (DNA): TGTGCCAGCAGCTTAGACGGGTATAATTCACCCCTCCACTTT. Translated: CASSLDGYNSPLHF.

This chain connects TRBV7-9 to TRBJ2-3; TRBD2 matches at 8 bases. The germline CDR1 and CDR2 sequences are SEHNR and FQNEAQ (reference sequence). The CDR3 runs to 18 residues. V lost 1 base, J lost 1 base, and 10 bases stayed unmatched. CDR3 sequence: CASSLGAGGWVRTDTQYF. As DNA, the CDR3 is TGTGCCAGCAGCTTAGGGGCGGGGGGCTGGGTGCGCACAGATACGCAGTATTTT. The full variable domain, its missing parts supplied by reference TRBV7-9 and TRBJ2-3, is DTGVSQNPRHKITKRGQNVTFRCDPISEHNRLYWYRQTLGQGPEFLTYFQNEAQLEKSRLLSDRFSAERPKGSFSTLEIQRTEQGDSAMYLCASSLGAGGWVRTDTQYFGPGTRLTVL.

The rearrangement uses TRBV5-1 and TRBJ2-7; D is perhaps TRBD1 (6 bases). The germline V and J ends were trimmed by 0 bases and 3 bases, with 16 bases remaining between them. In germline, CDR1 is SGHRS, CDR2 YFSETQ. The CDR3 totals 16 residues. The chain's CDR3 is CASSLGPQGIGYEQYF. Written as DNA, the CDR3 is TGCGCCAGCAGCTTGGGCCCACAGGGTATAGGCTACGAGCAGTACTTC.

This clone showed up just once. The chain has TRBV5-1 and TRBJ1-1, with D perhaps TRBD1 (6 bases). V was pared by 10 bases and J by 4 bases, with 17 bases between. The germline V gene has CDR1 SGHRS and CDR2 YFSETQ. There are 13 residues in the CDR3. DNA of the CDR3: TGCGCCTGGCTCCCGGGAGGGGGCACTGAAGCTTTCTTT. Translating it yields CAWLPGGGTEAFF. The variable domain in full, completed from reference TRBV5-1 and TRBJ1-1, reads KAGVTQTPRYLIKTRGQQVTLSCSPISGHRSVSWYQQTPGQGLQFLFEYFSETQRNKGNFPGRFSGRQFSNSRSEMNVSTLELGDSALYLCAWLPGGGTEAFFGQGTRLTVV.

The gene calls are TRBV10-2 and TRBJ2-2, with 7 bases aligning to TRBD2. The V segment lost 8 bases and the J segment 0 bases; nucleotides outside the gene matches: 3. The CDR3 runs to 14 residues. Germline CDR1 WSHSY, CDR2 SAAADI. The CDR3 here is CASGTTPNTGELFF. DNA of the CDR3: TGCGCCAGCGGGACTACCCCGAACACCGGGGAGCTGTTTTTT.

The chain has TRBV18 and TRBJ1-2; 8 positions agree with TRBD1. Germline V gene lookup returns CDR1 KGHSH and CDR2 LQKENI. The CDR3 has 14 amino acids. Trimming removed 0 bases from V and 5 bases from J; junction bases left unmatched: 2. Here the CDR3 reads CASSPPTGVYGYTF. CDR3 sequence (DNA): TGTGCCAGCTCACCACCGACAGGGGTTTATGGCTACACCTTC.

The CDR3 is CASSHGQGTGLAFF. In DNA, the CDR3 is TGCGCCAGCAGCCACGGACAGGGGACGGGGTTAGCTTTCTTT. This rearrangement joins TRBV4-1 to TRBJ1-1, with TRBD1 matching over 9 bases. Germline V CDR1 and CDR2: MGHRA, YSYEKL. This CDR3 region has 14 residues. The V and J ends lost 3 bases and 10 bases, in that order; junction bases with no gene match: 9.

The chain recombines TRBV2 with TRBJ2-7, with 7 positions matching TRBD1. Germline loops: CDR1 SNHLY, CDR2 FYNNEI. The CDR3 totals 14 residues. Unmatched junction bases numbered 13, after V lost 10 bases and J lost 4 bases. CDR3 amino acids: CATTPGQQMYEQYF. The CDR3 bases are TGTGCCACCACTCCGGGACAGCAGATGTACGAGCAGTACTTC.

The chain recombines TRBV7-9 with TRBJ2-3; TRBD2 agrees at 12 bases. This CDR3 is built from 16 residues. V gave up 5 bases and J gave up 8 bases; unmatched junction bases: 11. Germline assignment: CDR1 SEHNR and CDR2 FQNEAQ (reference sequence). CDR3 sequence: CASSPGLAGDGGTQYF. CDR3 coding DNA: TGTGCCAGCAGCCCGGGACTAGCGGGCGATGGGGGTACGCAGTATTTT.

This rearrangement joins TRBV11-2 to TRBJ2-7; D perhaps matches TRBD1 (6 bases). In germline, CDR1 is SGHAT, CDR2 FQNNGV. V was pared by 7 bases and J by 3 bases, with 16 bases between. CDR3 size: 14 residues. CDR3 coding DNA: TGTGCCAGCACCCCCCGGACAGCCTACTACGAGCAGTACTTC. Translating gives CASTPRTAYYEQYF.

This CDR3 reads CASSLSGGAYEQYF. The CDR3 DNA sequence: TGTGCCAGCAGCTTAAGCGGGGGGGCCTACGAGCAGTACTTC. The rearrangement uses TRBV7-9 and TRBJ2-7, with TRBD2 matching over 10 bases. V shed 2 bases, J shed 2 bases, and the junction held 0 bases outside the gene matches. Germline V CDR1 and CDR2: SEHNR, FQNEAQ (reference sequence). This CDR3 region has 14 residues.

The V gene is TRBV7-2, the J gene TRBJ2-5, with D possibly TRBD2 on 5 matching bases. The V end was cut by 5 bases, the J end by 1 base, with 14 bases between. The CDR3 is 15 amino acids. Germline lookup yields CDR1 SGHTA and CDR2 FQGNSA. The CDR3 region is CASSPQTTSQETQYF. CDR3 sequence (DNA): TGTGCCAGCAGCCCGCAGACTACTAGCCAAGAGACCCAGTACTTC.

The CDR3, as DNA: TGTGCCAGCAGCTCATCCCTCACGGGGGGGTACAATGAGCAGTTCTTC. Amino acids: CASSSSLTGGYNEQFF. The chain couples TRBV11-2 to TRBJ2-1, with 8 bases fitting TRBD2. The CDR3 has 16 amino acids. CDR1 is SGHAT, CDR2 FQNNGV, per germline. J gave up 4 bases and V 4 bases, and 9 bases lay outside the gene matches.